What follows are 20 T cell receptor beta chains derived from one specimen sequenced in a study of T cells in localized non-small cell lung cancer. The assay was immunoSEQ multiplex PCR, and TCRdb's table has in-frame clones only and misses some. Found here are tens of thousands of clones, just under 85% of them singletons; the top ten hold approximately 3%. The sequences come from peripheral blood, collected before any cancer treatment. Every receptor here comes from a man between 40 and 75 years old with stage I lung adenocarcinoma.

This rearrangement joins TRBV5-1 to TRBJ2-7; D is tentatively TRBD1 or TRBD2 (5 bases each). The length of the CDR3 is 14 residues. V was cut by 4 bases and J by 6 bases, with 17 bases left in between. CDR1 SGHRS and CDR2 YFSETQ come from the germline V gene. CDR3 protein: CASSPDQGVPEQYF. The CDR3, as DNA: TGCGCCAGCAGCCCGGACCAGGGAGTCCCCGAGCAGTACTTC.

The CDR3 region is CASSVGSRGAAYEQYF. The CDR3 DNA reads as TGTGCCAGCAGTGTCGGGTCAAGGGGTGCGGCCTACGAGCAGTACTTC. The V gene is TRBV9, the J gene TRBJ2-7, with D possibly matching TRBD1 (5 bases). CDR1 and CDR2 (germline): SGDLS, YYNGEE. This CDR3 contains 16 residues. V was trimmed by 5 bases and J by 2 bases, leaving 20 bases between them.

The V and J genes are TRBV5-1 and TRBJ2-5, with TRBD2 matching over 7 bases. V shed 4 bases and J 1 base; nucleotides not matched to a gene: 10. Germline CDR1 and CDR2: SGHRS and YFSETQ. The CDR3 spans 16 residues. CDR3 loop: CASSRGVSSGQETQYF. Written as DNA, the CDR3 is TGCGCCAGCAGCCGAGGAGTGTCTAGCGGCCAAGAGACCCAGTACTTC. Full variable domain (missing parts from reference TRBV5-1 and TRBJ2-5): KAGVTQTPRYLIKTRGQQVTLSCSPISGHRSVSWYQQTPGQGLQFLFEYFSETQRNKGNFPGRFSGRQFSNSRSEMNVSTLELGDSALYLCASSRGVSSGQETQYFGPGTRLLVL.

The chain recombines TRBV6-6 with TRBJ2-3; no reliable D call. This CDR3 comprises 13 residues. Trimming pared 6 bases from V and 2 bases from J, leaving 9 bases between. CDR1 is MNHNY, CDR2 SVGAGI, per germline (reference sequence). The CDR3 region has the DNA TGTGCCAGCAGAGGTAGTTCCACAGATACGCAGTATTTT. This translates into CASRGSSTDTQYF.

This clone was counted only a few times. This chain links TRBV30 with TRBJ1-5; D is possibly TRBD1 (5 bases). Trimming stripped 2 bases from V and 3 bases from J, with 8 bases between. This CDR3 is built from 13 residues. Looked up from germline, CDR1 is GTSNPN and CDR2 is SVGIG (reference sequence). The CDR3 coding sequence is TGTGCCTGGAGTACGGACAACAATCAGCCCCAGCATTTT. It specifies CAWSTDNNQPQHF.

The chain combines TRBV6-5 with TRBJ2-1; 8 bases line up with TRBD1. V dropped 0 bases and J dropped 5; count of bases not matched to a gene: 3. CDR1 and CDR2 (germline): MNHEY, SVGAGI. This CDR3 has 15 residues. In DNA, the CDR3 is TGTGCCAGCAGTTACTCCAGGGGGCGAGACAATGAGCAGTTCTTC. Its protein is CASSYSRGRDNEQFF.

The chain recombines TRBV30 with TRBJ1-1, with D perhaps TRBD1 (5 bases). Germline V lookup: CDR1 GTSNPN, CDR2 SVGIG (reference sequence). Between the trimmed V and J ends, which lost 3 bases and 8 bases, there was a span of 13 bases. The CDR3 contains 12 residues. The CDR3 protein is CAWSKFRDEAFF. The CDR3 DNA reads TGTGCCTGGAGCAAATTTCGGGACGAAGCTTTCTTT.

V usage is TRBV27 and J usage is TRBJ1-1; possibly TRBD1 for D (6 bases). Germline V lookup: CDR1 MNHEY, CDR2 SMNVEV (reference sequence). The germline V and J ends were trimmed by 3 bases and 2 bases, with 16 bases remaining between them. The CDR3 spans 16 residues. The CDR3 is CASSLETGTANTEAFF. CDR3 in DNA: TGTGCCAGCAGTTTGGAAACAGGGACGGCCAACACTGAAGCTTTCTTT.

This sequence joins TRBV9 and TRBJ2-7, with 8 nucleotides matching TRBD1. Germline CDR1 SGDLS, CDR2 YYNGEE. The junction had 10 bases not matched to a gene; V was cut back by 4 bases and J by 4 bases. CDR3 length: 15 amino acids. CDR3 region: CASSLGQGPGYEQYF. CDR3 in DNA: TGTGCCAGCAGCCTAGGACAGGGCCCGGGGTACGAGCAGTACTTC.

The genes are TRBV5-8 and TRBJ2-2, with TRBD1 matching over 10 bases. With V trimmed by 4 bases and J by 5 bases, 14 bases remained unmatched. The CDR3 has 18 residues. The germline V gene encodes CDR1 SGHTS and CDR2 YDEGEE. The CDR3: CASSPRGTGTGDTGELFF. Here the CDR3 DNA reads TGTGCCAGCAGCCCACGGGGTACGGGGACAGGGGATACCGGGGAGCTGTTTTTT.

The genes are TRBV28 and TRBJ1-2; 7 bases agree with TRBD1. The CDR3 sequence is 14 residues long. Germline assignment: CDR1 MDHEN and CDR2 SYDVKM. V was clipped by 5 bases and J by 4 bases; unmatched bases: 7. This CDR3 reads CASSPSGTAYGYTF. In DNA, the CDR3 is TGTGCCAGCAGTCCTTCGGGGACAGCCTATGGCTACACCTTC.

This chain connects TRBV2 to TRBJ1-3, with TRBD1 matching 9 bases. The junction had 4 bases not matched to a gene; V was cut back by 6 bases and J by 4 bases. Per the germline V gene, CDR1 is SNHLY and CDR2 is FYNNEI. The CDR3 covers 14 residues. The CDR3 loop reads CASRKGTGGNTIYF. CDR3 DNA: TGTGCCAGCAGAAAAGGGACAGGGGGAAACACCATATATTTT. Variable domain in full (rest from reference TRBV2 and TRBJ1-3): EPEVTQTPSHQVTQMGQEVILRCVPISNHLYFYWYRQILGQKVEFLVSFYNNEISEKSEIFDDQFSVERPDGSNFTLKIRSTKLEDSAMYFCASRKGTGGNTIYFGEGSWLTVV.

This chain links TRBV28 with TRBJ2-1; D unresolved. The V gene's germline CDR1 is MDHEN and CDR2 SYDVKM. V lost 1 base and J 12 bases, leaving 10 bases between the germline ends. This CDR3 has 12 residues. CDR3 in amino acids: CASSLLNSSQFF. The CDR3 nucleotides are TGTGCCAGCAGTTTATTGAACTCCTCGCAGTTCTTC. Looking up the rest from reference TRBV28 and TRBJ2-1 gives the full variable domain: DVKVTQSSRYLVKRTGEKVFLECVQDMDHENMFWYRQDPGLGLRLIYFSYDVKMKEKGDIPEGYSVSREKKERFSLILESASTNQTSMYLCASSLLNSSQFFGPGTRLTVL.

The chain is built from TRBV30 and TRBJ1-6; D ambiguous. The V end lost 5 bases, the J end lost 7 bases, and 15 bases lay between the germline ends. Germline loops: CDR1 GTSNPN, CDR2 SVGIG (reference sequence). CDR3 length: 14 residues. CDR3 sequence: CAWVRGFGNSPLHF. DNA of the CDR3: TGTGCCTGGGTCCGGGGATTTGGGAATTCACCCCTCCACTTT.

This clone has just one count. J is TRBJ2-5 and V is TRBV18, with 16 bases matching TRBD2. The CDR3 covers 20 residues. The germline gives CDR1 KGHSH, CDR2 LQKENI. Trimming removed 0 bases from V and 2 bases from J; junction bases left unmatched: 9. The CDR3 is CASSPPRTGLAGGEQETQYF. CDR3 sequence (DNA): TGTGCCAGCTCACCACCGAGGACGGGACTAGCGGGGGGGGAACAAGAGACCCAGTACTTC.

The genes are TRBV14 and TRBJ2-5, with no clear D. The CDR3 has 11 residues. The germline V and J ends were trimmed by 2 bases and 7 bases, with 5 bases remaining between them. Germline V gives CDR1 SGHDN, CDR2 FVKESK. CDR3 DNA: TGTGCCAGCAGCCAAAGAGGGACCCAGTACTTC. It specifies CASSQRGTQYF.

The V gene is TRBV19, the J gene TRBJ1-4; no firm D call. V dropped 7 bases and J dropped 7 bases, with 19 bases sitting between them. Germline V gene lookup returns CDR1 LNHDA and CDR2 SQIVND (reference sequence). The length of the CDR3 is 15 residues. CDR3 in amino acids: CASTTVGSAVEKLFF. The DNA for the CDR3 is TGTGCCAGTACGACCGTGGGGTCGGCAGTTGAAAAACTGTTTTTT.

The V and J genes are TRBV14 and TRBJ2-3, with 8 bases matching TRBD2. The CDR3 consists of 17 residues. The ends lost 4 bases at V and 2 bases at J; junction bases unmatched: 11. In germline, CDR1 is SGHDN, CDR2 FVKESK. The CDR3 reads CASSRRGGGGFTDTQYF. CDR3 nucleotides: TGTGCCAGCAGCCGCCGTGGCGGCGGGGGGTTCACAGATACGCAGTATTTT.

The chain has TRBV19 and TRBJ2-1, with 7 bases that match TRBD2. Germline CDR1 is LNHDA and CDR2 is SQIVND (reference sequence). Trimming cost V 10 bases and J 1 base; bases outside gene matches: 13. The CDR3 totals 16 residues. CDR3 DNA sequence: TGTGCCACCTCCACCGGGGAGGGGATATCCTACAATGAGCAGTTCTTC. As protein: CATSTGEGISYNEQFF. The whole variable domain, filled in from reference TRBV19 and TRBJ2-1, reads DGGITQSPKYLFRKEGQNVTLSCEQNLNHDAMYWYRQDPGQGLRLIYYSQIVNDFQKGDIAEGYSVSREKKESFPLTVTSAQKNPTAFYLCATSTGEGISYNEQFFGPGTRLTVL.

The rearrangement joins TRBV5-1 to TRBJ2-3; D remains unclear. Trimming removed 0 bases from V and 2 bases from J, with 13 bases in between. CDR3 length equals 16 residues. Germline V gene lookup returns CDR1 SGHRS and CDR2 YFSETQ. Here the CDR3 reads CASSLARTTPTDTQYF. For the CDR3, the DNA is TGCGCCAGCAGCTTGGCCAGGACCACCCCCACAGATACGCAGTATTTT. The whole variable domain, remainder taken from reference TRBV5-1 and TRBJ2-3, is KAGVTQTPRYLIKTRGQQVTLSCSPISGHRSVSWYQQTPGQGLQFLFEYFSETQRNKGNFPGRFSGRQFSNSRSEMNVSTLELGDSALYLCASSLARTTPTDTQYFGPGTRLTVL.